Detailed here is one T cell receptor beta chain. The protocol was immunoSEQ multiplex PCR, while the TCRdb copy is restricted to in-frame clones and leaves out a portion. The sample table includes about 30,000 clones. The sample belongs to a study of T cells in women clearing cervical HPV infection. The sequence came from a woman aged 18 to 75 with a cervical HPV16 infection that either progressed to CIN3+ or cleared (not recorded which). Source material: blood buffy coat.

The CDR3 loop reads CSARGQEYQPQHF. The CDR3 DNA, read in part, is TGCAGTGCTAGGGGGCAGGAATATCAGCCC. The chain combines TRBV20-1 with TRBJ1-5, with a tentative D call TRBD1 (5 bases). The CDR3 end lies 3 residues beyond the end of the read and is filled in from the germline J gene. Germline V lookup: CDR1 DFQATT, CDR2 SNEGSKA (reference sequence). The CDR3 consists of 13 residues. V gave up 3 bases and J gave up 5 bases, with 11 bases separating them.